One sample yielded the 22 T cell receptor beta chains listed below, sequenced in a study of blood T cell repertoires in COVID-19. TCRdb's copy holds only in-frame clones and misses some; the assay was immunoSEQ multiplex PCR. Here the sample spans tens of thousands of clones, 80% to 90% being singletons. Source material: peripheral blood. The receptor set was obtained from a man in his sixties with acute or convalescent COVID-19.

The chain is built from TRBV5-6 and TRBJ2-7; D perhaps matches TRBD2 (5 bases). The CDR3 is 14 amino acids. Between the trimmed V and J ends, which lost 4 bases and 5 bases, there was a span of 16 bases. Germline V gene sequence: CDR1 SGHDT, CDR2 YYEEEE. The CDR3 reads CASSPGGGRNEQYF. Here the CDR3 DNA reads TGTGCCAGCAGCCCCGGAGGTGGTAGAAACGAGCAGTACTTC.

The chain recombines TRBV4-2 with TRBJ2-7; TRBD2 aligns across 7 bases. Germline V CDR1 and CDR2: LGHNA, YNFKEQ. This CDR3 contains 17 residues. The V segment lost 0 bases and the J segment 0 bases; nucleotides outside the gene matches: 8. CDR3 nucleotides: TGTGCCAGCAGCCAAGAAGCACGGGAGGCGATCTCCTACGAGCAGTACTTC. Encoded protein: CASSQEAREAISYEQYF.

This clone appeared once. V and J are TRBV12-2 and TRBJ2-5; the tabulated D call, TRBD2, remains unverified against the DNA. TRBV12-2 is labeled a pseudogene. CDR3 length equals 13 residues. The CDR3 loop is CASRSLGEETQYF. CDR3 nucleotides: TGTGCAAGTCGCTCCCTAGGCGAGGAGACCCAGTACTTC.

This clone has just one count. J is TRBJ2-7 and V is TRBV28; 10 nucleotides match TRBD2. The V gene end was trimmed by 4 bases and the J gene end by 3 bases; junction bases not matched to a gene: 6. The germline CDR1 and CDR2 sequences are MDHEN and SYDVKM. This CDR3 is built from 15 residues. The CDR3 DNA follows: TGTGCCAGCAGTTCAAGACTAGCGGGTTACTACGAGCAGTACTTC. Amino acid sequence: CASSSRLAGYYEQYF.

The rearrangement joins TRBV7-9 to TRBJ1-4; D is ambiguous. The CDR3 contains 17 residues. Trimming took off 1 base at V and 0 bases at J, with 12 bases between the two ends. The V gene's germline CDR1 is SEHNR and CDR2 FQNEAQ (reference sequence). The chain's CDR3 is CASSLGRNPTTNEKLFF. The CDR3 DNA sequence: TGTGCCAGCAGCTTAGGGAGGAACCCAACAACTAATGAAAAACTGTTTTTT. The complete variable domain, with remaining parts taken from reference TRBV7-9 and TRBJ1-4, reads DTGVSQNPRHKITKRGQNVTFRCDPISEHNRLYWYRQTLGQGPEFLTYFQNEAQLEKSRLLSDRFSAERPKGSFSTLEIQRTEQGDSAMYLCASSLGRNPTTNEKLFFGSGTQLSVL.

The rearrangement links TRBV25-1 to TRBJ2-3; D is undetermined. V lost 0 bases and J 1 base, leaving 8 bases between the germline ends. Germline V CDR1 and CDR2: MGHDK, SYGVNS. The CDR3 length is 15 residues. The chain's CDR3 is CASSEYGERTDTQYF. The DNA of the CDR3 is TGTGCCAGCAGTGAATACGGAGAGCGCACAGATACGCAGTATTTT.

This chain links TRBV7-8 with TRBJ1-4; 11 bases are shared with TRBD1. There are 17 residues in the CDR3. The V segment lost 3 bases and the J segment 3 bases; nucleotides outside the gene matches: 6. In germline, CDR1 is SGHVS, CDR2 FQNEAQ. The CDR3 here is CASSLEDRGPPNEKLFF. CDR3 DNA: TGTGCCAGCAGCTTGGAGGACAGGGGGCCGCCTAATGAAAAACTGTTTTTT.

This CDR3 is CASSMSKGAGQPQHF. CDR3 nucleotide sequence: TGTGCCAGTAGTATGTCGAAGGGGGCAGGTCAGCCCCAGCATTTT. V and J are TRBV19 and TRBJ1-5, with 7 bases that match TRBD1. Germline CDR1 and CDR2: LNHDA and SQIVND (reference sequence). V dropped 3 bases and J dropped 6; count of bases not matched to a gene: 8. The CDR3 spans 15 residues.

The chain links TRBV5-1 to TRBJ2-1; 12 nucleotides align to TRBD2. CDR1 is SGHRS, CDR2 YFSETQ, per germline. V lost 5 bases, J lost 2 bases, and 8 bases stayed unmatched. The CDR3 is made up of 17 amino acids. CDR3 nucleotides: TGCGCCAGCAGTCCGACTAGCGGGAGCTTGGCCTACAATGAGCAGTTCTTC. It encodes CASSPTSGSLAYNEQFF. Based on the CDR3 plus reference TRBV5-1 and TRBJ2-1, the full variable domain is KAGVTQTPRYLIKTRGQQVTLSCSPISGHRSVSWYQQTPGQGLQFLFEYFSETQRNKGNFPGRFSGRQFSNSRSEMNVSTLELGDSALYLCASSPTSGSLAYNEQFFGPGTRLTVL.

The genes are TRBV7-2 and TRBJ2-1; D unclear. The CDR3 contains 16 residues. V gave up 4 bases and J gave up 0 bases, with 13 bases separating them. Germline CDR1 SGHTA, CDR2 FQGNSA. The CDR3 DNA is TGTGCCAGCAGCTCCCTAGGCTTACCCTCCTACAATGAGCAGTTCTTC. It encodes CASSSLGLPSYNEQFF.

The rearrangement joins TRBV5-1 to TRBJ1-1; weak D call: TRBD1 (6 bases). V gave up 3 bases and J gave up 2 bases, with 11 bases separating them. Germline CDR1 reads SGHRS; CDR2 reads YFSETQ. This CDR3 region has 14 residues. Here the CDR3 DNA reads TGCGCCAGCAGCTATCAGGACAGAAACACTGAAGCTTTCTTT. It translates to CASSYQDRNTEAFF. Based on the CDR3 plus reference TRBV5-1 and TRBJ1-1, the full variable domain is KAGVTQTPRYLIKTRGQQVTLSCSPISGHRSVSWYQQTPGQGLQFLFEYFSETQRNKGNFPGRFSGRQFSNSRSEMNVSTLELGDSALYLCASSYQDRNTEAFFGQGTRLTVV.

Comments on this clone: At one boundary the junction diverges from the germline segment, which might be a read error. The CDR3 region has the DNA TGCGCCAGCAGTCAAAAGACAGGGGGAATTGACGGGCTTTCCTCTGACTTC. Translation: CASSQKTGGIDGLSSDF. The rearrangement links TRBV5-1 to TRBJ2-7; TRBD1 agrees at 9 bases. Germline V gene sequence: CDR1 SGHRS, CDR2 YFSETQ. The CDR3 is 17 amino acids.

The rearrangement links TRBV7-2 to TRBJ1-2; the D gene is possibly TRBD1 (6 bases). The germline V and J ends were trimmed by 5 bases and 8 bases, with 15 bases remaining between them. Germline V gene sequence: CDR1 SGHTA, CDR2 FQGNSA. This CDR3 contains 13 residues. CDR3: CASSATSGEGYTF. DNA of the CDR3: TGTGCCAGCAGCGCAACATCAGGGGAGGGCTACACCTTC. The full variable domain, with the rest looked up from reference TRBV7-2 and TRBJ1-2, is GAGVSQSPSNKVTEKGKDVELRCDPISGHTALYWYRQSLGQGLEFLIYFQGNSAPDKSGLPSDRFSAERTGGSVSTLTIQRTQQEDSAVYLCASSATSGEGYTFGSGTRLTVV.

The rearrangement uses TRBV6-2 or TRBV6-3 and TRBJ2-7; the D gene is possibly TRBD1 (5 bases). Trimming left V 5 bases short and J 9 bases short, with 23 bases between. The CDR3 spans 15 residues. Germline-derived CDR1 and CDR2 are MNHEY and SVGEGT. Written as DNA, the CDR3 is TGTGCCAGCAGTCTACAGGAGCTTACCTACGAGCGGCAGTACTTC. Amino acid sequence: CASSLQELTYERQYF.

The CDR3 spells CASSFRQGSPSQYF. CDR3 sequence (DNA): TGTGCCAGCAGTTTCCGACAGGGGAGCCCCTCGCAGTACTTC. V usage is TRBV28 and J usage is TRBJ2-7; 8 bases line up with TRBD1. CDR3 length: 14 amino acids. The germline CDR1 and CDR2 sequences are MDHEN and SYDVKM. With V trimmed by 3 bases and J by 9 bases, 10 bases remained unmatched.

The chain is built from TRBV6-2 or TRBV6-3 and TRBJ2-2; TRBD2 is a possible D gene (7 bases). Deletions cut 5 bases from V and 6 bases from J, with 22 bases between. This CDR3 has 17 residues. CDR1 and CDR2 from the germline V gene are MNHEY and SVGEGT. Here the CDR3 DNA reads TGTGCCAGCAGTCAAAAGGGGGGGCGCGCAATTCCCGGGGAGCTGTTTTTT. Its protein product is CASSQKGGRAIPGELFF.

J is TRBJ2-1 and V is TRBV7-8; D unclear. The CDR3 extends over 12 amino acids. With 4 bases removed from V and 3 bases from J, the gap between germline ends came to 4 bases. Germline V gene lookup returns CDR1 SGHVS and CDR2 FQNEAQ. The CDR3, as DNA: TGTGCCAGCAGCTCAGTCTACAATGAGCAGTTCTTC. This gives the protein CASSSVYNEQFF. The whole variable domain, filled in from reference TRBV7-8 and TRBJ2-1, reads GAGVSQSPRYKVAKRGQDVALRCDPISGHVSLFWYQQALGQGPEFLTYFQNEAQLDKSGLPSDRFFAERPEGSVSTLKIQRTQQEDSAVYLCASSSVYNEQFFGPGTRLTVL.

The chain carries TRBV19 and TRBJ1-6; maybe TRBD1 (6 bases). V was clipped by 3 bases and J by 10 bases, with 16 bases between them. Germline V gene lookup returns CDR1 LNHDA and CDR2 SQIVND (reference sequence). This CDR3 has 15 residues. In DNA form, the CDR3 reads TGTGCCAGTAGTATTAGAGCCAGGGACAACTCACCCCTCCACTTT. Translated, it gives CASSIRARDNSPLHF.

This chain uses TRBV30 with TRBJ1-5; no clear D gene. CDR1 GTSNPN and CDR2 SVGIG come from the germline V gene (reference sequence). V lost 2 bases, J lost 2 bases, and 7 bases lay in between. The CDR3 contains 13 residues. CDR3 loop: CAWSPGGNQPQHF. In DNA form, the CDR3 reads TGTGCCTGGAGTCCGGGAGGCAATCAGCCCCAGCATTTT. The full variable domain, completed using reference TRBV30 and TRBJ1-5, is SQTIHQWPATLVQPVGSPLSLECTVEGTSNPNLYWYRQAAGRGLQLLFYSVGIGQISSEVPQNLSASRPQDRQFILSSKKLLLSDSGFYLCAWSPGGNQPQHFGDGTRLSIL.

V usage is TRBV7-2 and J usage is TRBJ1-1; D is perhaps TRBD1 (5 bases). V was shortened by 1 base and J by 0 bases, with 9 bases between the two germline ends. This CDR3 has 15 amino acids. The germline CDR1 and CDR2 sequences are SGHTA and FQGNSA. In nucleotides, the CDR3 is TGTGCCAGCAGCTTAGAAGGCAGGGTGAACACTGAAGCTTTCTTT. It codes for CASSLEGRVNTEAFF.

J is TRBJ2-1 and V is TRBV14; possible D gene TRBD2, 7 bases. CDR3 length: 16 amino acids. V lost 4 bases and J lost 7, with 20 bases in between. CDR1 SGHDN and CDR2 FVKESK come from the germline V gene. The CDR3 DNA sequence: TGTGCCAGCAGCCGGGGGGGGGCTCCCCGGGGGAATGAGCAGTTCTTC. Its translation: CASSRGGAPRGNEQFF.

CDR3 nucleotides: TGTGCCAGCAGTATCGGGGGCAATCAGCCCCAGCATTTT. It yields the protein CASSIGGNQPQHF. J is TRBJ1-5 and V is TRBV28, with no clear D. Trimming stripped 5 bases from V and 2 bases from J, with 7 bases between. From germline, CDR1 is MDHEN and CDR2 SYDVKM. The CDR3 sequence is 13 residues long.